This entry is about one T cell receptor (beta chain). Described treatment: over 15 received Ad26.COV2.S at low or high dose, single or two shots; about 5 received placebo; per-sample allocation not given. Samples were taken on day 63 after the first vaccine or placebo injection. An adult donor aged 18-55 years was enrolled in Boston. The sample is drawn from a study of Ad26.COV2.S vaccination and SARS-CoV-2 variants. Study background: Donor joined the COV1001 Ad26.COV2.S trial arm.

The table came from immunoSEQ multiplex PCR; TCRdb's copy has only in-frame clones and leaves some out. The table has over 350,000 clones, roughly nine tenths seen once. The specimen was peripheral blood, collected in a trial of Ad26.COV2.S vaccine versus placebo. The receptor's source is a person between 18 and 65 years old who received the Ad26.COV2.S COVID-19 vaccine or a placebo.

As DNA, the CDR3 is TGTGCCAGCAGCTACGAGACAGGGGGTTATTCCTACGAGCAGTACTTC. As protein: CASSYETGGYSYEQYF. The chain couples TRBV11-2 to TRBJ2-7; 9 bases match TRBD1. Trimming took 4 bases from V and 1 from J; bases not matched to a gene: 8. The CDR3 length is 16 residues. The germline V gene encodes CDR1 SGHAT and CDR2 FQNNGV.